The clone carrying this T cell receptor beta chain has just one count. This sample is drawn from a study of blood T cell repertoires in COVID-19. Study-level information: Researchers got acute and convalescent COVID-19 samples from the United States, Italy and Spain. PBMCs, B-cell-depleted T cells, or T cells were the source of the cDNA or gDNA that made up the material.

In the original analysis: Using reference gene primer amplification, nucleated cell counts were estimated. Clones were read by immunoSEQ multiplex PCR, and TCRdb kept only the in-frame ones, dropping some. That table gives V, J and clone size, and the DNA gave D and trimming. The data show more than 85,000 clones, about 85% seen once. V trimming: 7 bases; J trimming: 1 base; junction bases outside the gene matches: 12. This CDR3 comprises 18 residues. Germline V lookup: CDR1 SEHNR, CDR2 FQNEAQ (reference sequence). Sequences were obtained from peripheral blood. The sequence was obtained from a human donor in a cohort sampled during active COVID-19. The V gene is TRBV7-9, the J gene TRBJ2-6; 8 nucleotides match TRBD1. CDR3 protein: CASTNLGQAQSGANVLTF. CDR3 sequence (DNA): TGTGCCAGCACCAATTTGGGACAGGCTCAGTCTGGGGCCAACGTCCTGACTTTC. Drawing the rest from reference TRBV7-9 and TRBJ2-6, the complete variable domain is DTGVSQNPRHKITKRGQNVTFRCDPISEHNRLYWYRQTLGQGPEFLTYFQNEAQLEKSRLLSDRFSAERPKGSFSTLEIQRTEQGDSAMYLCASTNLGQAQSGANVLTFGAGSRLTVL.